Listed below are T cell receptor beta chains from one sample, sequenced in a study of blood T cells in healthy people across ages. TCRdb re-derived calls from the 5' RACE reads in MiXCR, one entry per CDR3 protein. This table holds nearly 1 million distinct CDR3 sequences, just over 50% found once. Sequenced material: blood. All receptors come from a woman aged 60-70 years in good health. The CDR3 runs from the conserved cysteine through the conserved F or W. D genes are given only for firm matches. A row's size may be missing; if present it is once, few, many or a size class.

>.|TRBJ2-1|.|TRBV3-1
TGTGCCAGCAGCCCCAAAGGAGGGTACAATGAGCAGTTCTTC
CASSPKGGYNEQFF
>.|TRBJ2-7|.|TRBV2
TGTGCCAGCAGCCCGAATCCGGGTGTCTACGAGCAGTACTTC
CASSPNPGVYEQYF
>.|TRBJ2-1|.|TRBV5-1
TGCGCCAGCAGCGCCGGCGGGGGCCCAGCACTAAATGAGCAGTTCTTC
CASSAGGGPALNEQFF
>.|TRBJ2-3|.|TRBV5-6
TGTGCCAGCAGCTTGACTCCCAGGCCCTACACAGATACGCAGTATTTT
CASSLTPRPYTDTQYF
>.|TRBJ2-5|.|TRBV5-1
TGCGCCAGCAGCTTCTATCTAGCTGTAGAAGAGACCCAGTACTTC
CASSFYLAVEETQYF
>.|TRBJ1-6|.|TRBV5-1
TGCGCCAGCAGCGATCAGGGGCACAATTCACCCCTCCACTTT
CASSDQGHNSPLHF
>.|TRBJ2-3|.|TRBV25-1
TGTGCCAGCAGTGATTACCGGGGCTTTAACACAGATACGCAGTATTTT
CASSDYRGFNTDTQYF
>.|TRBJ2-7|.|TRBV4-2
TGTGCCAGCAGCCAGGGACTGGATCACGAGCAGTACTTC
CASSQGLDHEQYF
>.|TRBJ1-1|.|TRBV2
TGTGCCAGCACTGTAGTTACTGAAGCTTTCTTT
CASTVVTEAFF
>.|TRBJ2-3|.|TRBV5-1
TGCGCCAGCACCTTGGACTCACCAAACACAGATACGCAGTATTTT
CASTLDSPNTDTQYF
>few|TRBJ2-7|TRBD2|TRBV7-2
TGTGCCAGCAGCAGGCCTAGCGGAAGGGAGCAGTACTTC
CASSRPSGREQYF
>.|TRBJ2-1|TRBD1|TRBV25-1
TGTGCCAGCAGCCTTACAGGGGGCGCCCCCAATGAGCAGTTCTTC
CASSLTGGAPNEQFF
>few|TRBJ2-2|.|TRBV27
TGTGCCAGCAGTTTCTCCGCAGGCGCCGGGGAGCTGTTTTTT
CASSFSAGAGELFF
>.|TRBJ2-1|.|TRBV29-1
TGCAGCGTTGGATGGTCAGCCCACAATGAGCAGTTCTTC
CSVGWSAHNEQFF
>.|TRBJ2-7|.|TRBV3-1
TGTGCCAGCAGCCCCTCCGCGACACGCCACAATGAGCAGTACTTC
CASSPSATRHNEQYF
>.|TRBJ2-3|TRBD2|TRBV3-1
TGTGCCAGCAGCCAAGATTCGGGGGGAAATACGCAGTATTTT
CASSQDSGGNTQYF
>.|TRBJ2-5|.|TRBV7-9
TGTGCCAGCAGCTTAGTGGAGGGGGAGCAGTACTTC
CASSLVEGEQYF
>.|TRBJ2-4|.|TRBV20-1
TGCAGTGCTCTCGGGGGCGGACGAATAGCCAAAAACATTCAGTACTTC
CSALGGGRIAKNIQYF
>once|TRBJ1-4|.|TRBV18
TGTGCCAGCTCACCACTCCCTCCTCGAGGGATTAATGAAAAACTGTTTTTT
CASSPLPPRGINEKLFF
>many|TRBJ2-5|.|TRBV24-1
TGTGCCACCAGTGACACAGGATACAAGTCGGAGACCCAGTACTTC
CATSDTGYKSETQYF
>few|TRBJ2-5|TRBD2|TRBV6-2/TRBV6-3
TGTGCCAGCAGCGCCGGGACTAGCAGTGAGCAGTACTTC
CASSAGTSSEQYF
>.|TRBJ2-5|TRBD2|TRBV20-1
TGCAGTGCTAGAGAGGGACTAGCGGGAGTGGACCAGTACTTC
CSAREGLAGVDQYF
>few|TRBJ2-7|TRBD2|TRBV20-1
TGCAGTGCCGCCGGTAGGTCTAGCGGGAGGGCCATCTCCTACGAGCAGTACTTC
CSAAGRSSGRAISYEQYF
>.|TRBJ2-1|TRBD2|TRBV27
TGTGCCAGCAGTTCCCTTCTTCCGAGCGGGAGTAATGAGCAGTTCTTC
CASSSLLPSGSNEQFF
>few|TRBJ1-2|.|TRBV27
TGTGCCAGCAGTTTTCATCCAGAAAACTATGGCTACACCTTC
CASSFHPENYGYTF
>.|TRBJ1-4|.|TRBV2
TGTGCCAGCCTCCGTGGAGGTCGGGAAAAACTGTTTTTT
CASLRGGREKLFF
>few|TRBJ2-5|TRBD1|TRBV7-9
TGTGCCAGCAGCTTTGACAGGGCTGGTGAGACCCAGTACTTC
CASSFDRAGETQYF
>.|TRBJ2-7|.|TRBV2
TGTGCCACCAGGCGAGCCTACGAGCAGTACTTC
CATRRAYEQYF
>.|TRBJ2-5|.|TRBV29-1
TGCAGCGCCCTTCCAGGTCTACAAGAGACCCAGTACTTC
CSALPGLQETQYF
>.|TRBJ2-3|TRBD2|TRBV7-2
TGTGCCAGCAGCTGGGGACTAGCGGTTACAGATACGCAGTATTTT
CASSWGLAVTDTQYF
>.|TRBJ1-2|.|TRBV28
TGTGCCAGCATCGACCCCCGCATCGGGAACTATGGCTACACCTTC
CASIDPRIGNYGYTF
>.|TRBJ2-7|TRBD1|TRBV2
TGTGCCAGCAGAGCGGACAGGAACTACGAGCAGTACTTC
CASRADRNYEQYF
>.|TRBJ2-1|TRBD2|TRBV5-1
TGCACCAGCAGCAAAACCTACGGGACTAGCGGGACCCACAATGAGCAGTTCTTC
CTSSKTYGTSGTHNEQFF
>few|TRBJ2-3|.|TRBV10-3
TGTGCCATCAGTGAGGGGCTGGGGGCAGATACGCAGTATTTT
CAISEGLGADTQYF
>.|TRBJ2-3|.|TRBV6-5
TGTGCCAGCAGAACAGCGTTGGATACGCAGTATTTT
CASRTALDTQYF
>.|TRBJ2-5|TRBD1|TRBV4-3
TGCGCCAGCAGCCACGCTCCCGCGGGGGACAGGGGTCAAGAGACCCAGTACTTC
CASSHAPAGDRGQETQYF
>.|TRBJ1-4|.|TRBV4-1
TGCGCCAGCGGGCCGGGACCGAATCTGTTTTTT
CASGPGPNLFF
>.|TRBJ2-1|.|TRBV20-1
TGCAGTGCTCCCTTTGTGTATGAGCAGTTCTTC
CSAPFVYEQFF
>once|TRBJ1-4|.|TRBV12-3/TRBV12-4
TGTGCCGGCAGTTTAGCCCAGGTCAACGAAAAACTGTTTTTT
CAGSLAQVNEKLFF
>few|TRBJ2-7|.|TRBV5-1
TGCGCCAGCAGCCTAGATAGCCTACGGCAGTACTTC
CASSLDSLRQYF
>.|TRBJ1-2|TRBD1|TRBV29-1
TGCAGCGCCCATACAGGGGGTTTCAATGGCTACACCTTC
CSAHTGGFNGYTF
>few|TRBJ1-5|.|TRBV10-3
TGTGCCATCAGTGAGCAGGTGGGGCAGCCCCAGCATTTT
CAISEQVGQPQHF